These 8 T cell receptor beta chains came from one sample sequenced in a study of chronic HIV infection and antiretroviral therapy (dated by TCRdb to between 2014 and 2017). Preparation of the library involved 5' RACE. TCRdb names Illumina MiSeq as the instrument used. TCRdb reran the public reads through fastp at Q25 and MiXCR, keeping productive beta chains. For every CDR3 protein sequence, its rows merge into one entry that carries the most common genes and DNA. This sample is represented by 40,000 to 50,000 distinct CDR3 sequences; under 20% of them were singletons. The ten most abundant clones make up roughly 3% of the sample. The sample consisted of peripheral blood. The receptors come from an adult who had HIV and had not received antiretroviral therapy, or was an uninfected healthy control (not recorded which).

This clonotype came up a few times. The chain links TRBV28 to TRBJ1-6; TRBD1 is a possible D gene (5 bases). This CDR3 comprises 14 residues. CDR1 and CDR2 (germline): MDHEN, SYDVKM. V was trimmed by 6 bases and J by 3 bases, leaving 9 bases between them. CDR3 coding DNA: TGTGCCAGCAGACCAGGGCACTATAATTCACCCCTCCACTTT. This translates into CASRPGHYNSPLHF.

The V and J genes are TRBV28 and TRBJ2-1; D is perhaps TRBD1 or TRBD2 (6 bases each). In germline, CDR1 is MDHEN, CDR2 SYDVKM. Deletions cut 4 bases from V and 0 bases from J, with 10 bases between. The CDR3 extends over 15 amino acids. The CDR3 DNA sequence: TGTGCCAGCAGTTCCGGGGGCAGCTCCTACAATGAGCAGTTCTTC. Its protein product is CASSSGGSSYNEQFF.

This clonotype was recorded a few times. This chain uses TRBV27 with TRBJ2-7, with 9 nucleotides matching TRBD2. This CDR3 has 15 residues. CDR1 and CDR2 (germline): MNHEY, SMNVEV (reference sequence). The V and J ends lost 5 bases and 2 bases, in that order; junction bases with no gene match: 7. The CDR3 reads CASSILSGSTYEQYF. CDR3 in DNA: TGTGCCAGCAGTATACTTAGCGGGAGCACCTACGAGCAGTACTTC.

The chain couples TRBV9 to TRBJ1-3; the D gene is possibly TRBD1 (6 bases). Germline CDR1 is SGDLS and CDR2 is YYNGEE. This CDR3 has 16 amino acids. V was pared by 4 bases and J by 3 bases, with 17 bases between. The CDR3 DNA reads TGTGCCAGCAGCCCGCAGGGGAGAGGAGTTGGAAACACCATATATTTT. This sequence encodes CASSPQGRGVGNTIYF.

The chain employs TRBV28 and TRBJ2-6, with TRBD1 matching 7 bases. This CDR3 region has 16 residues. CDR1 and CDR2 (germline): MDHEN, SYDVKM. V shed 7 bases, J shed 2 bases, and the junction held 8 bases outside the gene matches. The CDR3 nucleotides are TGTGCCAGCAAAAGGGACAGAACAACTGGGGCCAACGTCCTGACTTTC. It is translated as CASKRDRTTGANVLTF.

The gene calls are TRBV5-1 and TRBJ2-3; D is undetermined. Germline-derived CDR1 and CDR2 are SGHRS and YFSETQ. The CDR3 contains 15 residues. Deletions cut 0 bases from V and 0 bases from J, with 8 bases between. The CDR3 DNA follows: TGCGCCAGCAGCTTGGAGGGCAGTAGCACAGATACGCAGTATTTT. Translation: CASSLEGSSTDTQYF.

This clonotype was counted between two and nine times. The chain couples TRBV30 to TRBJ1-2, with TRBD1 as a possible D gene (6 bases). Between the trimmed V and J ends, which lost 4 bases and 5 bases, there was a span of 14 bases. The germline gives CDR1 GTSNPN, CDR2 SVGIG (reference sequence). The CDR3 runs to 13 residues. DNA of the CDR3: TGTGCCTGGACCAGACAGGCGGATTATGGCTACACCTTC. Protein: CAWTRQADYGYTF.

The table lists this clonotype with many counts. The CDR3 nucleotides are TGCAGCGTATGGGGAGCAGACTCTAACTATGGCTACACCTTC. This codes for CSVWGADSNYGYTF. The chain combines TRBV29-1 with TRBJ1-2; D is unclear. V was cut by 6 bases and J by 0 bases, with 14 bases left in between. CDR3 length equals 14 residues. The germline V gene has CDR1 SQVTM and CDR2 ANQGSEA. Variable domain in full (rest from reference TRBV29-1 and TRBJ1-2): SAVISQKPSRDICQRGTSLTIQCQVDSQVTMMFWYRQQPGQSLTLIATANQGSEATYESGFVIDKFPISRPNLTFSTLTVSNMSPEDSSIYLCSVWGADSNYGYTFGSGTRLTVV.